The source of this T cell receptor (beta chain) is a study of technical replicates of blood from a few donors. Unmatched junction bases numbered 4, after V lost 6 bases and J lost 5 bases. The CDR3 has 14 amino acids. Germline V CDR1 and CDR2: LNHDA, SQIVND (reference sequence). The data were produced by immunoSEQ multiplex PCR, yet TCRdb's version contains in-frame clones alone and is incomplete. The table lists 60,000 to 65,000 clones, approximately 86% of them singletons. The clonotype comes from a human donor in good health. Some clones in this sample may be carry-over from other donors' samples. The sequencing sample was made of PBMCs. The chain combines TRBV19 with TRBJ1-4, with TRBD1 matching over 9 bases. The DNA for the CDR3 is TGTGCCAGTAGCGGACAGGGGAAGAATGAAAAACTGTTTTTT. Its protein is CASSGQGKNEKLFF.